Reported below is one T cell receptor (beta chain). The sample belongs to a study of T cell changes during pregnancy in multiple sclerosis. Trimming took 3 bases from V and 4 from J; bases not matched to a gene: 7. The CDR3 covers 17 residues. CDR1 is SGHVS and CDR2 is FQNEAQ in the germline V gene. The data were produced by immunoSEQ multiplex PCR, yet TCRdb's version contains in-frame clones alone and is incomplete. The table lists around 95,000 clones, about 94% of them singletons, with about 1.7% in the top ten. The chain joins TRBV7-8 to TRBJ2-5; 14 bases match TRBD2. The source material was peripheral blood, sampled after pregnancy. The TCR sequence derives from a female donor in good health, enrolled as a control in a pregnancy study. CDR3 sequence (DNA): TGTGCCAGCAGCTTCCGCGGGACTAGCGGGAGAGGAGAGACCCAGTACTTC. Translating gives CASSFRGTSGRGETQYF.